This T cell receptor beta chain was found in a study of OX40 agonist ivuxolimab in advanced cancers. Study-level results: CD8+ T cells (on average) carried more expanded clones than CD4+ T cells.

Germline CDR1 is SGHTA and CDR2 is FQGNSA. CDR3 length: 14 residues. With 1 base removed from V and 2 bases from J, the gap between germline ends came to 8 bases. The method was immunoSEQ multiplex PCR; TCRdb's version includes in-frame clones alone and lacks a portion of them. The profile shows 65,000 to 70,000 clones, 87% of them singletons. Turning to this clone: What it binds is not known.

The sequence was collected from an adult with an advanced solid tumor such as melanoma, head and neck, liver or kidney cancer. The chain couples TRBV7-2 to TRBJ2-5, with a weak D call TRBD1 (6 bases). Sequenced material: CD4+ or CD8+ T cells sorted from blood, taken in a trial of the OX40 agonist ivuxolimab. The CDR3: CASSLVRGQETQYF. As DNA, the CDR3 is TGTGCCAGCAGCTTAGTGAGGGGGCAAGAGACCCAGTACTTC.